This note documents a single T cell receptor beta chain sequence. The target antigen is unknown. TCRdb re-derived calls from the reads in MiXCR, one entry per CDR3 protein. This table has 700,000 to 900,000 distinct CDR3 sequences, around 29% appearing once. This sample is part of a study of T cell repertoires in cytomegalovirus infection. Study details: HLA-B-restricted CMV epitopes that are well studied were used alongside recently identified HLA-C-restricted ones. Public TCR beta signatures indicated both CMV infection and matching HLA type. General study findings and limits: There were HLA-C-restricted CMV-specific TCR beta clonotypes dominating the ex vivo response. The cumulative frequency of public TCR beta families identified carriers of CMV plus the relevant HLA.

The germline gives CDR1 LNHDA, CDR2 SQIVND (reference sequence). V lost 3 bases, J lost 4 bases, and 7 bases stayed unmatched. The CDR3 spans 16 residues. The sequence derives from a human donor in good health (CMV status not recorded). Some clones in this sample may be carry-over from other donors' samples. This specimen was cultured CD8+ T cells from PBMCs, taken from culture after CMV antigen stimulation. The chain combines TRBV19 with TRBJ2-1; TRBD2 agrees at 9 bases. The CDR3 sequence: CASSIAGLAGYNEQFF. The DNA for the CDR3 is TGTGCCAGTAGTATTGCGGGGCTAGCGGGGTACAATGAGCAGTTCTTC.